This T cell receptor (beta chain) is drawn from a study of blood T cell repertoires in COVID-19. Germline V gene data show CDR1 as MNHEY and CDR2 as SVGEGT. The length of the CDR3 is 17 residues. The trim removed 4 bases at V and 6 bases at J, leaving 15 bases unmatched. The method was immunoSEQ multiplex PCR; TCRdb's version includes in-frame clones alone and lacks a portion of them. The sample contains roughly 230,000 clones, 80% to 90% of which appear only once. This clone was seen a few times. This clonotype originated in a man aged 35-49 years with acute or convalescent COVID-19. The sample taken for sequencing was peripheral blood. The rearrangement joins TRBV6-2 or TRBV6-3 to TRBJ2-5, with TRBD2 identical over 9 bases. CDR3 nucleotide sequence: TGTGCCAGCAGTTCAAATAGCGGGGGTACCAGCCAGAAGACCCAGTACTTC. Residues: CASSSNSGGTSQKTQYF.